A single T cell receptor (beta chain) is shown here with its context. The source of the sample is a study of blood T cell repertoires in COVID-19. About the research overall: Spain, Italy and the United States supplied samples that represented acute and convalescent COVID-19.

V was pared by 3 bases and J by 3 bases, with 13 bases between. The CDR3 spans 14 residues. Per the germline V gene, CDR1 is SGHRS and CDR2 is YFSETQ. TCRdb keeps only in-frame clones here, not all; method: immunoSEQ multiplex PCR. The sample lists about 73,000 clones, 70% to 85% occurring once. The chain employs TRBV5-1 and TRBJ2-7; D is possibly TRBD2 (6 bases). The TCR comes from a woman aged 55-69 years with acute or convalescent COVID-19. The source material was peripheral blood. The CDR3 nucleotides are TGCGCCAGCAGCTACGGAGGGCGAGTCTACGAGCAGTACTTC. As protein: CASSYGGRVYEQYF.